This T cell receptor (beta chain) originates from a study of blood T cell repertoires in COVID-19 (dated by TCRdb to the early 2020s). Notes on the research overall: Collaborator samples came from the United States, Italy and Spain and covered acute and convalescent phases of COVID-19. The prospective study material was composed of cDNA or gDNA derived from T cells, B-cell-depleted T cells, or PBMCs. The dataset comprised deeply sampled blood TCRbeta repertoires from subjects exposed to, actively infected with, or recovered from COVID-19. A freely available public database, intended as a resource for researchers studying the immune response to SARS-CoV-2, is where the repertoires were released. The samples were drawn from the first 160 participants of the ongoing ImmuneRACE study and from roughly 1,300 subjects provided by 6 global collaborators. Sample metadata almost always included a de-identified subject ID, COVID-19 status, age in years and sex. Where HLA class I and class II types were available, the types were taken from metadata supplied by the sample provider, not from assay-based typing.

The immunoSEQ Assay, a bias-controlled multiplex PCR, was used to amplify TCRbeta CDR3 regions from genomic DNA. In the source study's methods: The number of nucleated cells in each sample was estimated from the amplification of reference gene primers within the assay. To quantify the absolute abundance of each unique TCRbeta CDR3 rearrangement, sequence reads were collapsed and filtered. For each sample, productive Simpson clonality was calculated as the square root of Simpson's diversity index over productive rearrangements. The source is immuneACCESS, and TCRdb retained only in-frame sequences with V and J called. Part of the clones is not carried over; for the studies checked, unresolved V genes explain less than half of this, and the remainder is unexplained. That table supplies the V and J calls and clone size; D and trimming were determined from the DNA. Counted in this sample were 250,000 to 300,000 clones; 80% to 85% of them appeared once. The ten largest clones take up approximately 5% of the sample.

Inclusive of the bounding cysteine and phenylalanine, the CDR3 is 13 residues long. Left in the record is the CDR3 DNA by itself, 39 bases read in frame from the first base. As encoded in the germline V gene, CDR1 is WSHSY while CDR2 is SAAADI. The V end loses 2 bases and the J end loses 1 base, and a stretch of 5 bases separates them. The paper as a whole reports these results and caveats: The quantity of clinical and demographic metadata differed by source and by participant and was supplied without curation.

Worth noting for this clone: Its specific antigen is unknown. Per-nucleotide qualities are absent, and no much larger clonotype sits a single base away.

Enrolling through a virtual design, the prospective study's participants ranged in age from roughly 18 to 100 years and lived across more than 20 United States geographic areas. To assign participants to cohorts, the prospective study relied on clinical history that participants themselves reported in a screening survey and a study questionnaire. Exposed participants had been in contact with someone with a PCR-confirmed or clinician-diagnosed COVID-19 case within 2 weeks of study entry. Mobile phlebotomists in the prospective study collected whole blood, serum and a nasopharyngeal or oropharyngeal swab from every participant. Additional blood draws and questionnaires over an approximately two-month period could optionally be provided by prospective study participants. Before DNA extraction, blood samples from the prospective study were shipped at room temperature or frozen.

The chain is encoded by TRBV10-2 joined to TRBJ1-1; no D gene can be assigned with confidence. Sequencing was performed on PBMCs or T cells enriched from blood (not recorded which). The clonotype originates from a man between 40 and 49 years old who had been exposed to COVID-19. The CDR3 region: CASSEGRNTEAFF. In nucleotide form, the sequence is TGCGCCAGCAGTGAGGGGCGGAACACTGAAGCTTTCTTT.